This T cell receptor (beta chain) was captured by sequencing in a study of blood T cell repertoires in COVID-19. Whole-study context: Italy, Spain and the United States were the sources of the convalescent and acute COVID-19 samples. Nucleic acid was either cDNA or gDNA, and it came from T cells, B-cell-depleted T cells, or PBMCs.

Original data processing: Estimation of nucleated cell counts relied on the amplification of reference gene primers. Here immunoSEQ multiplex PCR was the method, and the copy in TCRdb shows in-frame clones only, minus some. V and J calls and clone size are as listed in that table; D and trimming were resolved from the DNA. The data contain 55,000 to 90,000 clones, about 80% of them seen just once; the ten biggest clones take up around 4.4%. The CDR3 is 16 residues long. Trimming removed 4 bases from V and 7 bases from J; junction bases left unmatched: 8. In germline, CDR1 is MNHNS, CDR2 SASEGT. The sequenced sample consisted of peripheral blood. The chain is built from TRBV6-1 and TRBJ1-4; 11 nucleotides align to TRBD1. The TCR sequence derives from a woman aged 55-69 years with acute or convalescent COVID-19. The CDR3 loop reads CASSGGQGGALEKLFF. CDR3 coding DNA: TGTGCCAGCAGTGGGGGACAGGGGGGAGCTCTTGAAAAACTGTTTTTT.